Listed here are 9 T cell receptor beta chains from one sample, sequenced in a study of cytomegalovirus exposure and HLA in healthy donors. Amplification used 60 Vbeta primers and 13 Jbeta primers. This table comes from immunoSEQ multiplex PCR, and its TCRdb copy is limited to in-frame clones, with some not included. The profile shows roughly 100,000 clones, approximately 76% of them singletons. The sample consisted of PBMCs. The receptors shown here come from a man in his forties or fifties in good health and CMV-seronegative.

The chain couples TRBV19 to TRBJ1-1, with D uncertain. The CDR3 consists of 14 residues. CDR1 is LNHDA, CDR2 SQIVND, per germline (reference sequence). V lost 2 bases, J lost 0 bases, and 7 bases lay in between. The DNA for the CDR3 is TGTGCCAGTAGTATAAACAGCTTGAACACTGAAGCTTTCTTT. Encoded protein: CASSINSLNTEAFF.

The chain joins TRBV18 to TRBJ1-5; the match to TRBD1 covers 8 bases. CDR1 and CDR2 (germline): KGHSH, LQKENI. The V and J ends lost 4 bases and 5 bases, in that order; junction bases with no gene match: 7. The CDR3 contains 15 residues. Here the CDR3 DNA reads TGTGCCAGCTCACTAGGGACAGGATCGGATCAGCCCCAGCATTTT. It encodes CASSLGTGSDQPQHF. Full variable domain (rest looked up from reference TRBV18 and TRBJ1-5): NAGVMQNPRHLVRRRGQEARLRCSPMKGHSHVYWYRQLPEEGLKFMVYLQKENIIDESGMPKERFSAEFPKEGPSILRIQQVVRGDSAAYFCASSLGTGSDQPQHFGDGTRLSIL.

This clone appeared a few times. CDR3 protein: CASSPGQGHEQYV. For the CDR3, the DNA is TGCGCCAGCAGCCCGGGACAGGGACACGAGCAGTACGTC. The V call is TRBV5-1, the J call TRBJ2-7; 9 positions agree with TRBD1. CDR3 length: 13 amino acids. J gave up 5 bases and V 4 bases, and 4 bases lay outside the gene matches. Per the germline V gene, CDR1 is SGHRS and CDR2 is YFSETQ.

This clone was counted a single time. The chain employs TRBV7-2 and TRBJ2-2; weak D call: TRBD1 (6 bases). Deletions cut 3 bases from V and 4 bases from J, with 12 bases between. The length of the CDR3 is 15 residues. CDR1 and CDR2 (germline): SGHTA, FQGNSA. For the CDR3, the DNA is TGTGCCAGCAGCTTGAGGGGGTGGGGCACCGGGGAGCTGTTTTTT. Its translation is CASSLRGWGTGELFF. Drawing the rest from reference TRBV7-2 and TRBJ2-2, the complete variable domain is GAGVSQSPSNKVTEKGKDVELRCDPISGHTALYWYRQSLGQGLEFLIYFQGNSAPDKSGLPSDRFSAERTGGSVSTLTIQRTQQEDSAVYLCASSLRGWGTGELFFGEGSRLTVL.

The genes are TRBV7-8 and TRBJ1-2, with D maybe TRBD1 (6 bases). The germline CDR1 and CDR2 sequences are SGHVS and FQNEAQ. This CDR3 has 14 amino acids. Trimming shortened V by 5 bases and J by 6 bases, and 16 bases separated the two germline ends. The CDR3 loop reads CASSPLRGVNGYTF. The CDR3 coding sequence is TGTGCCAGCAGCCCCCTCAGGGGAGTTAATGGCTACACCTTC.

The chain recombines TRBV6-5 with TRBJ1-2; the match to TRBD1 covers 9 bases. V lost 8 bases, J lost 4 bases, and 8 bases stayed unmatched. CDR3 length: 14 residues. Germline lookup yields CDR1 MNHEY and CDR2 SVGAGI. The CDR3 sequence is CASGRDRDLYGYTF. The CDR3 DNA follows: TGTGCCAGCGGCCGGGACAGGGACCTCTATGGCTACACCTTC.

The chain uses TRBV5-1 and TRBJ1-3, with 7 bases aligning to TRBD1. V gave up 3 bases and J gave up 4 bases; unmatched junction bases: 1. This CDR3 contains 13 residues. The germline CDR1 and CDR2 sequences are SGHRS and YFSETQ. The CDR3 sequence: CASSWGQGNTIYF. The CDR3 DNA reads TGCGCCAGCAGCTGGGGACAGGGAAACACCATATATTTT.

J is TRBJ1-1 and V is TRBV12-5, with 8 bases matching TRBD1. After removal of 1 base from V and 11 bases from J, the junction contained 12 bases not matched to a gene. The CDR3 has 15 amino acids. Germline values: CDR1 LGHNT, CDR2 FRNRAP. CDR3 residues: CASGLGVVQDREAFF. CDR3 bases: TGTGCTAGTGGTTTGGGGGTGGTCCAGGACAGGGAGGCTTTCTTT.

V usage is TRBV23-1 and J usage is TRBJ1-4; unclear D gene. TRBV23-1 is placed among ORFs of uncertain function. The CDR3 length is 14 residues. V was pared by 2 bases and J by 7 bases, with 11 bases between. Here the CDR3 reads CASSQGPSGEKLFF. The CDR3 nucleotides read TGCGCCAGCAGTCAAGGCCCTAGCGGTGAAAAACTGTTTTTT.